This T cell receptor beta chain was sequenced for a study of cytomegalovirus exposure and HLA in healthy donors. V lost 2 bases, J lost 5 bases, and 13 bases lay in between. The CDR3 length is 14 residues. Germline-derived CDR1 and CDR2 are SGHNT and YYREEE (reference sequence). Overall study findings and caveats: Most CMV-associated TCR beta chains appeared HLA-restricted in a later analysis.

On this clone: The target antigen is unknown.

This PCR relied on a set of 60 Vbeta primers and 13 Jbeta primers. Sequenced by immunoSEQ multiplex PCR; TCRdb stores in-frame clones only, minus some. The table lists 100,000 to 150,000 clones, about 78% of them singletons. The J gene is TRBJ1-1, the V gene TRBV5-4; D may be TRBD1 (6 bases). The specimen sequenced was PBMCs. The TCR sequence derives from a human donor in good health. DNA of the CDR3: TGTGCCAGCAGCTTAGGGGGGGTGGGGACTGAAGCTTTCTTT. Translating it yields CASSLGGVGTEAFF.